The clone carrying this TCR beta chain is a singleton in its sample. Its antigen is undetermined. This sample is part of a study of OX40 agonist ivuxolimab in advanced cancers. Regarding the study as a whole: Dosing at 0.1 to 3.0 mg/kg was accompanied by clonal expansion of CD4+ and CD8+ blood T cells by week 6.

The ends lost 6 bases at V and 0 bases at J; junction bases unmatched: 2. The V gene's germline CDR1 is MGHRA and CDR2 YSYEKL. The CDR3 runs 14 residues. The table came from immunoSEQ multiplex PCR; TCRdb's copy has only in-frame clones and leaves some out. The data show about 19,000 clones, about three quarters seen once. The sequence was collected from an adult with an advanced solid tumor such as melanoma, head and neck, liver or kidney cancer. The material sequenced was CD4+ or CD8+ T cells sorted from blood, taken in a trial of the OX40 agonist ivuxolimab. The chain joins TRBV4-1 to TRBJ2-1; 7 bases line up with TRBD2. CDR3 sequence (DNA): TGCGCCAGCAGTGCGGGGGTCTCCTACAATGAGCAGTTCTTC. Protein: CASSAGVSYNEQFF.